Below are 26 T cell receptor beta chains sequenced from a single sample in a study of blood T cell repertoires in COVID-19. Produced via immunoSEQ multiplex PCR; TCRdb's table is partial and in-frame only. The table lists fewer than 40,000 clones, roughly 90% of them singletons. The sample taken for sequencing was peripheral blood. These receptors all stem from a man aged 70-80 years with active COVID-19.

This clone was observed a few times. This chain links TRBV7-8 with TRBJ2-7; 8 bases align to TRBD1. CDR1 and CDR2 (germline): SGHVS, FQNEAQ. After removal of 5 bases from V and 1 base from J, the junction contained 7 bases not matched to a gene. The CDR3 totals 15 residues. The CDR3 DNA reads as TGTGCCAGCAGCCCTGGACAGGGTGCTTCCTACGAGCAGTACTTC. It is translated as CASSPGQGASYEQYF.

This chain links TRBV4-2 with TRBJ2-2, with D possibly TRBD1 on 5 matching bases. The CDR3 length is 17 residues. From germline, CDR1 is LGHNA and CDR2 YNFKEQ. With 3 bases removed from V and 1 base from J, the gap between germline ends came to 15 bases. DNA of the CDR3: TGTGCCAGCAGCCACCCTCTGCAGGGAAAGAACACCGGGGAGCTGTTTTTT. This translates into CASSHPLQGKNTGELFF.

This chain joins TRBV29-1 and TRBJ2-3; 9 bases agree with TRBD1. Trimming took 2 bases from V and 2 from J; bases not matched to a gene: 5. The CDR3 extends over 15 amino acids. The germline gives CDR1 SQVTM, CDR2 ANQGSEA. The CDR3 sequence is CSVEFGDRDTDTQYF. The CDR3 nucleotides are TGCAGCGTTGAATTCGGGGACAGGGACACAGATACGCAGTATTTT.

In nucleotides, the CDR3 is TGTGCCAGCAGGCCGGGACTAGAGATCTACAATGAGCAGTTCTTC. The encoded protein is CASRPGLEIYNEQFF. This rearrangement joins TRBV5-4 to TRBJ2-1; 8 positions match TRBD2. CDR3 length: 15 residues. The germline V gene has CDR1 SGHNT and CDR2 YYREEE (reference sequence). V shed 5 bases, J shed 3 bases, and the junction held 7 bases outside the gene matches.

The V gene is TRBV7-9, the J gene TRBJ1-5, with D unclear. With 4 bases removed from V and 0 bases from J, the gap between germline ends came to 10 bases. The germline V gene has CDR1 SEHNR and CDR2 FQNEAQ (reference sequence). The CDR3 runs to 15 residues. CDR3 region: CASSSGRYSNQPQHF. The CDR3 nucleotides read TGTGCCAGCAGCTCGGGAAGATATAGCAATCAGCCCCAGCATTTT.

This sequence joins TRBV10-3 and TRBJ2-1, with 9 bases fitting TRBD1. The CDR3 runs 13 residues. Germline V lookup: CDR1 ENHRY, CDR2 SYGVKD. V was pared by 6 bases and J by 10 bases, with 7 bases of the junction left unmatched. CDR3 in amino acids: CAIRETGGREQFF. CDR3 DNA sequence: TGTGCCATCAGGGAAACAGGGGGCCGAGAGCAGTTCTTC.

About this clone: This CDR3 is also generated by other DNA sequences in the sample. V is TRBV11-3 and J is TRBJ2-3; D not certain. Per germline, CDR1 SGHNT and CDR2 YENEEA. The V end lost 6 bases, the J end lost 6 bases, and 10 bases lay between the germline ends. The CDR3 is made up of 12 amino acids. The CDR3 sequence: CASSPGGDTQYF. CDR3 DNA sequence: TGTGCCAGCAGTCCGGGTGGCGATACGCAGTATTTT.

V usage is TRBV5-6 and J usage is TRBJ2-7; 8 positions agree with TRBD2. Losses at the gene ends were 4 bases for V and 2 bases for J; bases not matched to a gene: 8. Germline V CDR1 and CDR2: SGHDT, YYEEEE. The CDR3 covers 15 residues. In DNA, the CDR3 is TGTGCCAGCAGCCGGGGGGGAGGACGTGCCTACGAGCAGTACTTC. Its protein is CASSRGGGRAYEQYF.

V gene TRBV7-3 combines with J gene TRBJ2-7, with D possibly TRBD2 on 5 matching bases. V dropped 0 bases and J dropped 0 bases, with 12 bases sitting between them. Germline loops: CDR1 SGHTA, CDR2 FQGTGA. This CDR3 is 16 amino acids long. The CDR3 reads CASSLTASGSSYEQYF. In DNA form, the CDR3 reads TGTGCCAGCAGCTTAACGGCCAGCGGTAGCTCCTACGAGCAGTACTTC.

The chain combines TRBV6-5 with TRBJ2-2, with D possibly TRBD2 on 5 matching bases. CDR1 is MNHEY, CDR2 SVGAGI, per germline. The CDR3 contains 13 residues. V lost 10 bases, J lost 4 bases, and 13 bases lay in between. The CDR3 sequence is CATPDGITGELFF. The CDR3 DNA is TGTGCCACCCCGGACGGGATCACCGGGGAGCTGTTTTTT.

The CDR3 nucleotides are TGTGCCAGCAGCTTAGGGTCGGCAGGGATAGAGACCCAGTACTTC. The encoded protein is CASSLGSAGIETQYF. The chain has TRBV11-2 and TRBJ2-5; tentatively, D is TRBD1 (5 bases). The germline gives CDR1 SGHAT, CDR2 FQNNGV. The CDR3 has 15 residues. The V end was cut by 1 base, the J end by 4 bases, with 13 bases between.

The rearrangement uses TRBV6-2 or TRBV6-3 and TRBJ2-5, with 7 nucleotides matching TRBD1. Germline assignment: CDR1 MNHEY and CDR2 SVGEGT. This CDR3 has 16 residues. The V gene end was trimmed by 0 bases and the J gene end by 0 bases; junction bases not matched to a gene: 4. For the CDR3, the DNA is TGTGCCAGCAGTTACTCCGGGACAGTGTACCAAGAGACCCAGTACTTC. This translates into CASSYSGTVYQETQYF.

The chain joins TRBV20-1 to TRBJ1-1, with D perhaps matching TRBD1 (5 bases). The germline CDR1 and CDR2 sequences are DFQATT and SNEGSKA (reference sequence). The CDR3 contains 11 residues. V was clipped by 0 bases and J by 11 bases, with 10 bases between them. CDR3 sequence (DNA): TGCAGTGCTAGAGAAACAGGTGTGGCTTTCTTT. Its protein product is CSARETGVAFF.

This sequence joins TRBV6-5 and TRBJ2-3; 7 bases fit TRBD1. V lost 7 bases, J lost 2 bases, and 6 bases stayed unmatched. Germline V lookup: CDR1 MNHEY, CDR2 SVGAGI. This CDR3 has 14 amino acids. This CDR3 reads CASTKGQVTDTQYF. The CDR3 nucleotides are TGTGCCAGCACTAAAGGACAGGTCACAGATACGCAGTATTTT.

This chain joins TRBV3-1 (or the pseudogene TRBV3-2) and TRBJ2-3; D is unresolved. The germline CDR1 and CDR2 sequences are LGHDT and YNNKEL (reference sequence). V was clipped by 4 bases and J by 3 bases, with 11 bases between them. This CDR3 has 14 residues. CDR3 sequence: CASSPWALTDTQYF. The CDR3 coding sequence is TGTGCCAGCAGCCCATGGGCCCTTACAGATACGCAGTATTTT.

The J gene is TRBJ2-3, the V gene TRBV5-1, with 7 bases aligning to TRBD1. Per the germline V gene, CDR1 is SGHRS and CDR2 is YFSETQ. V dropped 0 bases and J dropped 2; count of bases not matched to a gene: 9. The CDR3 is 17 residues long. The CDR3 reads CASSLGFSGTDTDTQYF. The DNA for the CDR3 is TGCGCCAGCAGCTTGGGCTTCTCGGGGACAGACACAGATACGCAGTATTTT. Drawing the rest from reference TRBV5-1 and TRBJ2-3, the complete variable domain is KAGVTQTPRYLIKTRGQQVTLSCSPISGHRSVSWYQQTPGQGLQFLFEYFSETQRNKGNFPGRFSGRQFSNSRSEMNVSTLELGDSALYLCASSLGFSGTDTDTQYFGPGTRLTVL.

CDR3 residues: CASSGQGAFYEQYF. The CDR3 DNA follows: TGTGCCAGCAGTGGACAGGGGGCTTTCTACGAGCAGTACTTC. The chain couples TRBV28 to TRBJ2-7, with 11 bases lining up with TRBD1. The CDR3 consists of 14 residues. V shed 5 bases and J 3 bases; nucleotides not matched to a gene: 3. CDR1 and CDR2 (germline): MDHEN, SYDVKM.

This rearrangement joins TRBV19 to TRBJ2-1, with a weak D call TRBD2 (5 bases). V shed 3 bases and J shed 6 bases, with 12 bases lying between them. This CDR3 has 14 residues. The germline V gene has CDR1 LNHDA and CDR2 SQIVND (reference sequence). CDR3: CASSIRGFGNEQFF. As DNA, the CDR3 is TGTGCCAGTAGTATCCGGGGTTTCGGCAATGAGCAGTTCTTC.

V and J are TRBV7-2 and TRBJ1-2, with no clear D. This CDR3 contains 14 residues. Trimming shortened V by 1 base and J by 8 bases, and 14 bases separated the two germline ends. CDR1 and CDR2 from the germline V gene are SGHTA and FQGNSA. The CDR3 region has the DNA TGTGCCAGCAGCTTAGTTGGGATAGCGGGGGGCTACACCTTC. This translates into CASSLVGIAGGYTF. Combining the CDR3 with reference TRBV7-2 and TRBJ1-2 gives the whole variable domain GAGVSQSPSNKVTEKGKDVELRCDPISGHTALYWYRQSLGQGLEFLIYFQGNSAPDKSGLPSDRFSAERTGGSVSTLTIQRTQQEDSAVYLCASSLVGIAGGYTFGSGTRLTVV.

This chain links TRBV2 with TRBJ2-7; the D gene is possibly TRBD1 (6 bases). The CDR3 has 17 amino acids. Germline V CDR1 and CDR2: SNHLY, FYNNEI. The V end lost 5 bases, the J end lost 2 bases, and 22 bases lay between the germline ends. The CDR3 DNA sequence: TGTGCCAGCAGTATGGGTAAGAAGAGGGGGAGCCCCTACGAGCAGTACTTC. Its translation: CASSMGKKRGSPYEQYF.

The J gene is TRBJ2-6, the V gene TRBV19; D may be TRBD1 (5 bases). CDR1 and CDR2 (germline): LNHDA, SQIVND (reference sequence). V lost 4 bases to trimming and J lost 0 bases, with 16 bases between them. The length of the CDR3 is 18 residues. The DNA for the CDR3 is TGTGCCAGTAGTACTAACAGGAGCCCAAGCTCTGGGGCCAACGTCCTGACTTTC. Residues: CASSTNRSPSSGANVLTF. Complete variable domain (other parts from reference TRBV19 and TRBJ2-6): DGGITQSPKYLFRKEGQNVTLSCEQNLNHDAMYWYRQDPGQGLRLIYYSQIVNDFQKGDIAEGYSVSREKKESFPLTVTSAQKNPTAFYLCASSTNRSPSSGANVLTFGAGSRLTVL.

The V call is TRBV24-1, the J call TRBJ1-1; D might be TRBD1 (5 bases). V was trimmed by 7 bases and J by 5 bases, leaving 13 bases between them. CDR1 KGHDR and CDR2 SFDVKD come from the germline V gene. This CDR3 comprises 13 residues. In DNA form, the CDR3 reads TGTGCCACCAGCAGGGCAGGCCGAACTGAAGCTTTCTTT. It specifies CATSRAGRTEAFF.

The chain links TRBV5-1 to TRBJ2-1; 7 bases match TRBD2. The CDR3 runs 16 residues. V gave up 3 bases and J gave up 5 bases; unmatched junction bases: 11. CDR1 is SGHRS and CDR2 is YFSETQ in the germline V gene. The chain's CDR3 is CASSSLSGRGNNEQFF. CDR3 coding DNA: TGCGCCAGCAGCTCTTTATCAGGGCGGGGGAACAATGAGCAGTTCTTC.

The J gene is TRBJ2-1, the V gene TRBV28; D might be TRBD2 (7 bases). The CDR3 loop spans 16 amino acids. The V gene lost 3 bases and the J gene lost 8 bases, with 20 bases spanning the gap. Per the germline V gene, CDR1 is MDHEN and CDR2 is SYDVKM. The CDR3 sequence is CASSLGGAGLDDEQFF. The CDR3, as DNA: TGTGCCAGCAGTTTGGGGGGGGCAGGCCTGGACGATGAGCAGTTCTTC.

This clone showed up just a few times. The chain has TRBV7-3 and TRBJ1-1; D is unresolved. The CDR3 is 13 amino acids. The V end lost 1 base, the J end lost 8 bases, and 11 bases lay between the germline ends. Germline values: CDR1 SGHTA, CDR2 FQGTGA. This CDR3 reads CASSLRGGVEAFF. CDR3 in DNA: TGTGCCAGCAGCTTAAGAGGCGGGGTCGAAGCTTTCTTT.

The rearrangement joins TRBV15 to TRBJ1-1; D is possibly TRBD1 (6 bases). The germline V gene has CDR1 LNHNV and CDR2 YYDKDF (reference sequence). This CDR3 region has 15 residues. V was pared by 3 bases and J by 2 bases, with 13 bases between. CDR3 sequence (DNA): TGTGCCACCAGCAGGGGGGGGGCTACAAACACTGAAGCTTTCTTT. Protein sequence: CATSRGGATNTEAFF.